This T cell receptor (beta chain) came from a study of OX40 agonist ivuxolimab in advanced cancers. Study-wide context: A history of anti-PD-1, anti-PD-L1 or anti-CTLA-4 therapy was acceptable, and 40% had some. Study-level findings and limits: Researchers report that CD8+ T cells had, on average, more expanded clones than CD4+.

Patients had blood sampled at baseline and again on cycle 4 day 1 and cycle 7 day 1. Turning to this clone: Its antigen is undetermined.

The CDR3 runs 15 residues. The trim removed 3 bases at V and 4 bases at J, leaving 9 bases unmatched. Germline CDR1 and CDR2: GTSNPN and SVGIG (reference sequence). The table came from immunoSEQ multiplex PCR; TCRdb's copy has only in-frame clones and leaves some out. The sample has tens of thousands of clones, 85% to 95% seen once; the top ten hold approximately 9.9%. The sequence derives from an adult with an advanced solid tumor such as melanoma, head and neck, liver or kidney cancer. This chain links TRBV30 with TRBJ1-2; 9 bases are shared with TRBD1. The input for sequencing was CD4+ or CD8+ T cells sorted from blood, taken in a trial of the OX40 agonist ivuxolimab. The CDR3 protein is CAWSSDRGSSYGYTF. CDR3 coding DNA: TGTGCCTGGAGCTCGGACAGGGGCAGTAGCTATGGCTACACCTTC. Using reference TRBV30 and TRBJ1-2 for the parts outside the CDR3, the full variable domain is SQTIHQWPATLVQPVGSPLSLECTVEGTSNPNLYWYRQAAGRGLQLLFYSVGIGQISSEVPQNLSASRPQDRQFILSSKKLLLSDSGFYLCAWSSDRGSSYGYTFGSGTRLTVV.